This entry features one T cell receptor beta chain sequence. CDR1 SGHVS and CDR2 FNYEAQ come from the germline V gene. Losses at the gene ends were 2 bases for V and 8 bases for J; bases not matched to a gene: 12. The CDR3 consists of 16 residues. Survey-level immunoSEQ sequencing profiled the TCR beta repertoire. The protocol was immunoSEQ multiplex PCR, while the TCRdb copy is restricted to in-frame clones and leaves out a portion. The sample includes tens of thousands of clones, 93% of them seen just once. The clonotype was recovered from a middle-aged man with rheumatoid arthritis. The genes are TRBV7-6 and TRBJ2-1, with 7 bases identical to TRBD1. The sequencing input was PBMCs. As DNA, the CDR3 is TGTGCCAGCAGCTTACGGGCCCAGGCAGGGGGTCATGAGCAGTTCTTC. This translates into CASSLRAQAGGHEQFF.